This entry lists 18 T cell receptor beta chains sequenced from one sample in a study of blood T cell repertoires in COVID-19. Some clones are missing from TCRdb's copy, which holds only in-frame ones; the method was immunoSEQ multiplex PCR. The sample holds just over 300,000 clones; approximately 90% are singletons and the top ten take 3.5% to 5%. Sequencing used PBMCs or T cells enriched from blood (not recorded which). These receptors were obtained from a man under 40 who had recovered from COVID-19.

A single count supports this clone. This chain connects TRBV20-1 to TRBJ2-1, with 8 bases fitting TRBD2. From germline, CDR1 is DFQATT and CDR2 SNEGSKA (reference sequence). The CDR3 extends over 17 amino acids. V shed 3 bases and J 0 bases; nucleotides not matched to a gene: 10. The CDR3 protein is CSASGLAGLSSYNEQFF. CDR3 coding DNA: TGCAGTGCTAGTGGGCTAGCGGGCTTAAGCTCCTACAATGAGCAGTTCTTC.

The CDR3 DNA is TGCGCCAGCAGCCATGGCGGAAACACAGATACGCAGTATTTT. It translates to CASSHGGNTDTQYF. The chain combines TRBV4-1 with TRBJ2-3; D not certain. V dropped 3 bases and J dropped 2 bases, with 9 bases sitting between them. Germline CDR1 reads MGHRA; CDR2 reads YSYEKL. This CDR3 is 14 amino acids long.

CDR3 nucleotide sequence: TGTGCCAGCAGCTTGCGTGCGAACACTGAAGCTTTCTTT. Translating it yields CASSLRANTEAFF. The chain joins TRBV11-2 to TRBJ1-1; D is uncertain. V gave up 3 bases and J gave up 1 base, with 6 bases separating them. The CDR3 covers 13 residues. CDR1 and CDR2 (germline): SGHAT, FQNNGV.

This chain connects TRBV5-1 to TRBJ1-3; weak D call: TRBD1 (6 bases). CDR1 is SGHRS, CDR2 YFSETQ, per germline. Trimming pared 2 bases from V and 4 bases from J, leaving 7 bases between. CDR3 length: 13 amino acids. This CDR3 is CASSLTGGNTIYF. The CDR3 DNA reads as TGCGCCAGCAGCTTAACAGGGGGAAACACCATATATTTT.

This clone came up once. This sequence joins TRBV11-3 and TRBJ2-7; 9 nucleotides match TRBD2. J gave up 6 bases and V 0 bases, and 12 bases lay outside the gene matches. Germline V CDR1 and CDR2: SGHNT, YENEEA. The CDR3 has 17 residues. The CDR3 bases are TGTGCCAGCAGCTTAGATCCGCCTGGTAGCGGGAGAGGCGAGCAGTACTTC. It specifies CASSLDPPGSGRGEQYF.

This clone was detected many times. The CDR3: CASSIGGRGASNQPQHF. Written as DNA, the CDR3 is TGTGCCAGTAGTATAGGTGGACGGGGGGCTAGCAATCAGCCCCAGCATTTT. The rearrangement uses TRBV19 and TRBJ1-5; possible D gene TRBD1, 6 bases. Germline V gene sequence: CDR1 LNHDA, CDR2 SQIVND (reference sequence). Trimming left V 1 base short and J 0 bases short, with 13 bases between. The CDR3 contains 17 residues.

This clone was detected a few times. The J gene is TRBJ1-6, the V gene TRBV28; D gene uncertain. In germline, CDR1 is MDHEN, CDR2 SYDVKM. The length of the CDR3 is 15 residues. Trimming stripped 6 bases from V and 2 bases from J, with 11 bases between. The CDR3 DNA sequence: TGTGCCAGCAGGGGAACGGGGACCTATAATTCACCCCTCCACTTT. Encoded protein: CASRGTGTYNSPLHF.

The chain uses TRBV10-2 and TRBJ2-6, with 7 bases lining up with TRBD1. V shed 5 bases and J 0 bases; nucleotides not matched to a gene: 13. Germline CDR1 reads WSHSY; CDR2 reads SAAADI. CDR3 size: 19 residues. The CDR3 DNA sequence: TGCGCCAGCAGTAACCCTCACAGGGGAACCCACTCTGGGGCCAACGTCCTGACTTTC. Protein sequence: CASSNPHRGTHSGANVLTF.

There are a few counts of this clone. In DNA, the CDR3 is TGCGCCAGCAGCTTGGGAGGGCAGGGGGGCGAGCAGTACTTC. It codes for CASSLGGQGGEQYF. The chain joins TRBV5-1 to TRBJ2-7; weak D call: TRBD1 (7 bases). V lost 0 bases and J 6 bases, leaving 13 bases between the germline ends. In germline, CDR1 is SGHRS, CDR2 YFSETQ. This CDR3 spans 14 amino acids.

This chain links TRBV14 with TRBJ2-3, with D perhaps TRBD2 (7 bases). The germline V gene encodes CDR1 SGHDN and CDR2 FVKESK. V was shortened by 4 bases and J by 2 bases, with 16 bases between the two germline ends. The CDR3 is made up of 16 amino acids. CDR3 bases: TGTGCCAGCAGCCGCGGGGGCTTTGCTCTCACAGATACGCAGTATTTT. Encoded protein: CASSRGGFALTDTQYF.

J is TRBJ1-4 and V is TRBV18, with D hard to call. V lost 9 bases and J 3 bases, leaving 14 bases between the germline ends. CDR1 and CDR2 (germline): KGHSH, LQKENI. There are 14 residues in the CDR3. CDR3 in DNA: TGTGCCAGTTCCCCGGGGTCAGCTAATGAAAAACTGTTTTTT. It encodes CASSPGSANEKLFF.

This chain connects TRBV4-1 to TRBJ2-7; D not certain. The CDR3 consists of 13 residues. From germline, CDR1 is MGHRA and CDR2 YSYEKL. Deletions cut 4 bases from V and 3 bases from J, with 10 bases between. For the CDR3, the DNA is TGCGCCAGCAGCCCCCTGGGCTTCTACGAGCAGTACTTC. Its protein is CASSPLGFYEQYF.

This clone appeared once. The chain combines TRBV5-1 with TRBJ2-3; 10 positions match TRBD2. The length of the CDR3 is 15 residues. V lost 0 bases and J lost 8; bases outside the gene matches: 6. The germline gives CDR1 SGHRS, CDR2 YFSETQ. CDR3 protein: CASSLERGGRGTQYF. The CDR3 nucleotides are TGCGCCAGCAGCTTGGAGCGGGGGGGCAGGGGTACGCAGTATTTT. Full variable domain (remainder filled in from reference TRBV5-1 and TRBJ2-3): KAGVTQTPRYLIKTRGQQVTLSCSPISGHRSVSWYQQTPGQGLQFLFEYFSETQRNKGNFPGRFSGRQFSNSRSEMNVSTLELGDSALYLCASSLERGGRGTQYFGPGTRLTVL.

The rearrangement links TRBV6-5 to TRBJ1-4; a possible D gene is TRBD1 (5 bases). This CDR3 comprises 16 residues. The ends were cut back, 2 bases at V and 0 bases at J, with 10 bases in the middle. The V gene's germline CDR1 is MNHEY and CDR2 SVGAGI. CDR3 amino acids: CASSYEGVATNEKLFF. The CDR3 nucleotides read TGTGCCAGCAGTTACGAAGGGGTTGCAACTAATGAAAAACTGTTTTTT.

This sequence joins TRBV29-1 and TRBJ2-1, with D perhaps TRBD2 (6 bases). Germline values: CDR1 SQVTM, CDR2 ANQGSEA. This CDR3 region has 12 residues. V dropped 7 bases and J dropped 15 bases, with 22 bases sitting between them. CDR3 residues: CSATPGLQGMFF. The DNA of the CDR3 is TGCAGCGCTACTCCGGGACTCCAAGGGATGTTCTTC.

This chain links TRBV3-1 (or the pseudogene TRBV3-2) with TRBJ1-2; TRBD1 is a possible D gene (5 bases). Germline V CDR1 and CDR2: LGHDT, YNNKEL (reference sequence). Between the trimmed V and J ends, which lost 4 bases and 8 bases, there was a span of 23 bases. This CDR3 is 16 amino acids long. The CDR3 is CASSRRDGGNSKGYTF. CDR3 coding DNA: TGTGCCAGCAGCCGACGGGATGGGGGGAACAGTAAGGGCTACACCTTC.

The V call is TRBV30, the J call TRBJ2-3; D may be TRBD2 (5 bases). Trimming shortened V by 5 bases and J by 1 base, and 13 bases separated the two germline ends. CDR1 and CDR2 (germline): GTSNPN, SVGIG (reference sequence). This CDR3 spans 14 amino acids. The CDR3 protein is CAWGGGGGTDTQYF. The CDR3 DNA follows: TGTGCCTGGGGCGGAGGCGGCGGCACAGATACGCAGTATTTT.

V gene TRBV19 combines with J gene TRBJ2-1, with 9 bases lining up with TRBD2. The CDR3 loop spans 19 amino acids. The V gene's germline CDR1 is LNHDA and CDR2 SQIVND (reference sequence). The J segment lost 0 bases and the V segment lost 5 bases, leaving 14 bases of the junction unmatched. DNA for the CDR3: TGTGCCAGTAGTGACGTTGGGGGAACGGGACTAGCCTCCTACAATGAGCAGTTCTTC. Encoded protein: CASSDVGGTGLASYNEQFF.